This T cell receptor beta chain was sequenced during a study of T cells in narcolepsy. Overall study: Enrolled donors included narcolepsy type 1 or type 2 patients and healthy controls.

Assay used: immunoSEQ multiplex PCR; TCRdb lists only in-frame clones, some missing. Of tens of thousands of clones in the sample, roughly four fifths were seen once. Study-wide points: Some memory CD4+ repertoires had no autoreactive clone sequences. Comparing one patient's CSF and blood CD4+ clonotypes highlighted HCRT- and TRIB2-specific autoreactive clonotypes. Healthy controls reportedly lacked the autoreactive clonotypes serially found in patients' blood.

This CDR3 is 16 amino acids long. From germline, CDR1 is LNHDA and CDR2 SQIVND (reference sequence). Germline trimming cut 1 base from V and 2 bases from J; bases unmatched to any gene: 4. To note about this clone: Its antigen is not known.

The clonotype was recovered from a human donor with narcolepsy. The rearrangement uses TRBV19 and TRBJ2-5; 10 positions match TRBD2. The sample was CD45RA- memory CD4+ T cells from PBMCs. Here the CDR3 reads CASSIVASGGQETQYF. As DNA, the CDR3 is TGTGCCAGTAGTATAGTTGCTAGCGGGGGACAAGAGACCCAGTACTTC.